This is a list of T cell receptor beta chains from one sample in a study of blood T cell repertoires in COVID-19. Sequencing was performed with immunoSEQ multiplex PCR; in TCRdb, only in-frame clones are kept and a portion is missing. The profile shows some 150,000 clones, around 90% of them singletons. Sequencing was done on a sample of peripheral blood. These receptors were obtained from a woman in her sixties with acute or convalescent COVID-19. The CDR3 runs from the conserved cysteine through the conserved F or W. Each record gives: D gene, clone size, V gene, J gene, CDR3 protein, CDR3 DNA. D genes are given only for firm matches. Expanded clones are given a class, and other clones once, few, many or no size at all.

d_call: NA; clone_size: NA; v_call: TRBV5-1; j_call: TRBJ1-3; cdr3_aa: CASSLSWTAGNTIYF; cdr3_nt: TGCGCCAGCAGCTTGAGTTGGACAGCTGGAAACACCATATATTTT
d_call: TRBD1; clone_size: NA; v_call: TRBV6-2/TRBV6-3; j_call: TRBJ1-1; cdr3_aa: CASSPPLGTGRPEAFF; cdr3_nt: TGTGCCAGCAGCCCCCCGCTGGGGACAGGGCGTCCTGAAGCTTTCTTT
d_call: NA; clone_size: NA; v_call: TRBV19; j_call: TRBJ1-5; cdr3_aa: CASSDRPEGAPSNQPQHF; cdr3_nt: TGTGCCAGTAGTGACCGCCCCGAAGGGGCCCCGAGCAATCAGCCCCAGCATTTT
d_call: NA; clone_size: once; v_call: TRBV5-6; j_call: TRBJ1-1; cdr3_aa: CASSLAQTNTEAFF; cdr3_nt: TGTGCCAGCAGCTTGGCTCAGACAAACACTGAAGCTTTCTTT
d_call: TRBD2; clone_size: NA; v_call: TRBV2; j_call: TRBJ2-3; cdr3_aa: CASMPPQGLAGGPSTDTQYF; cdr3_nt: TGTGCCAGCATGCCCCCGCAAGGACTAGCGGGGGGGCCCTCCACAGATACGCAGTATTTT
d_call: TRBD2; clone_size: NA; v_call: TRBV6-5; j_call: TRBJ2-7; cdr3_aa: CASSYTSGGDYEQYF; cdr3_nt: TGTGCCAGCAGTTACACTAGCGGGGGGGACTACGAGCAGTACTTC
d_call: NA; clone_size: NA; v_call: TRBV18; j_call: TRBJ1-2; cdr3_aa: CASSPEATGGYGYTF; cdr3_nt: TGTGCCAGCTCACCGGAGGCGACCGGTGGTTATGGCTACACCTTC
d_call: NA; clone_size: NA; v_call: TRBV13; j_call: TRBJ2-5; cdr3_aa: CASSSYSQETQYF; cdr3_nt: TGTGCCAGCAGCTCGTACAGCCAAGAGACCCAGTACTTC
d_call: TRBD1; clone_size: NA; v_call: TRBV7-7; j_call: TRBJ2-1; cdr3_aa: CASSLDGQGGNEQFF; cdr3_nt: TGTGCTAGCAGCTTAGACGGACAGGGTGGAAATGAGCAGTTCTTC
d_call: NA; clone_size: NA; v_call: TRBV4-1; j_call: TRBJ1-1; cdr3_aa: CASSQPGNWTEAFF; cdr3_nt: TGCGCCAGCAGCCAACCGGGGAATTGGACTGAAGCTTTCTTT
d_call: TRBD1; clone_size: NA; v_call: TRBV5-4; j_call: TRBJ2-5; cdr3_aa: CASSGGQGGVQETQYF; cdr3_nt: TGTGCCAGCAGCGGGGGACAGGGGGGGGTCCAAGAGACCCAGTACTTC
d_call: NA; clone_size: NA; v_call: TRBV30; j_call: TRBJ1-5; cdr3_aa: CAWAPYSNQPQHF; cdr3_nt: TGTGCCTGGGCCCCTTATAGCAATCAGCCCCAGCATTTT
d_call: TRBD1; clone_size: NA; v_call: TRBV5-4; j_call: TRBJ1-3; cdr3_aa: CASSLDRGNTIYF; cdr3_nt: TGTGCCAGCAGCCTAGACAGGGGCAACACCATATATTTT
d_call: NA; clone_size: NA; v_call: TRBV5-5; j_call: TRBJ2-2; cdr3_aa: CASSLEARTQTGELFF; cdr3_nt: TGTGCCAGCAGCTTGGAGGCCCGGACTCAAACCGGGGAGCTGTTTTTT
d_call: TRBD2; clone_size: NA; v_call: TRBV27; j_call: TRBJ2-7; cdr3_aa: CASRRKGEGSYEQYF; cdr3_nt: TGTGCCAGCAGAAGAAAAGGGGAGGGCTCCTACGAGCAGTACTTC
d_call: NA; clone_size: NA; v_call: TRBV10-3; j_call: TRBJ1-5; cdr3_aa: CAISEDDSNQPQHF; cdr3_nt: TGTGCCATCAGTGAGGACGACTCCAATCAGCCCCAGCATTTT
d_call: NA; clone_size: NA; v_call: TRBV19; j_call: TRBJ2-6; cdr3_aa: CASSIGQKNSGANVLTF; cdr3_nt: TGTGCCAGTAGTATCGGACAGAAGAACTCTGGGGCCAACGTCCTGACTTTC
d_call: NA; clone_size: once; v_call: TRBV7-2; j_call: TRBJ1-6; cdr3_aa: CASSLAGQGRYSPLHF; cdr3_nt: TGTGCCAGCAGTCTAGCGGGGCAGGGTCGATATTCACCCCTCCACTTT
d_call: NA; clone_size: NA; v_call: TRBV6-2/TRBV6-3; j_call: TRBJ2-5; cdr3_aa: CASSRGETQYF; cdr3_nt: TGTGCCAGCAGTCGCGGGGAGACCCAGTACTTC
d_call: TRBD1; clone_size: NA; v_call: TRBV5-1; j_call: TRBJ1-5; cdr3_aa: CASSLEGQVNQPQHF; cdr3_nt: TGCGCCAGCAGCTTGGAGGGACAGGTAAATCAGCCCCAGCATTTT
d_call: TRBD1; clone_size: NA; v_call: TRBV19; j_call: TRBJ1-1; cdr3_aa: CASLGGTGEDLANTEAFF; cdr3_nt: TGTGCCAGTCTTGGAGGGACAGGGGAAGATTTGGCGAACACTGAAGCTTTCTTT
d_call: TRBD1; clone_size: few; v_call: TRBV5-4; j_call: TRBJ1-2; cdr3_aa: CASSYGQGRGYTF; cdr3_nt: TGTGCCAGCAGCTATGGACAGGGTCGGGGCTACACCTTC
d_call: TRBD1; clone_size: NA; v_call: TRBV9; j_call: TRBJ2-2; cdr3_aa: CASSVGWGQGAVGELFF; cdr3_nt: TGTGCCAGCAGCGTAGGCTGGGGACAGGGGGCGGTCGGGGAGCTGTTTTTT
d_call: TRBD1; clone_size: NA; v_call: TRBV15; j_call: TRBJ1-4; cdr3_aa: CATSRDRQGGEKLFF; cdr3_nt: TGTGCCACCAGCAGAGATCGACAGGGGGGAGAAAAACTGTTTTTT
d_call: NA; clone_size: NA; v_call: TRBV6-5; j_call: TRBJ1-1; cdr3_aa: CASSYGARNTEAFF; cdr3_nt: TGTGCCAGCAGTTACGGGGCCCGGAACACTGAAGCTTTCTTT
d_call: TRBD1; clone_size: NA; v_call: TRBV7-2; j_call: TRBJ1-2; cdr3_aa: CASSFGTGEGGYTF; cdr3_nt: TGTGCCAGCAGCTTTGGTACAGGGGAAGGGGGCTACACCTTC
d_call: NA; clone_size: NA; v_call: TRBV19; j_call: TRBJ2-7; cdr3_aa: CASSKQGEGYEQYF; cdr3_nt: TGTGCCAGTAGTAAACAGGGGGAGGGCTACGAGCAGTACTTC
d_call: TRBD2; clone_size: NA; v_call: TRBV4-3; j_call: TRBJ2-3; cdr3_aa: CASGRLAGGTDTQYF; cdr3_nt: TGCGCCAGCGGACGACTAGCGGGGGGCACAGATACGCAGTATTTT
d_call: TRBD2; clone_size: NA; v_call: TRBV5-4; j_call: TRBJ2-5; cdr3_aa: CASSSQKVAGLKTQYF; cdr3_nt: TGTGCCAGCAGCTCCCAAAAGGTAGCGGGGCTGAAGACCCAGTACTTC
d_call: NA; clone_size: NA; v_call: TRBV9; j_call: TRBJ1-1; cdr3_aa: CASSEGGQGIGTEAFF; cdr3_nt: TGTGCCAGCAGCGAAGGAGGGCAGGGCATCGGCACTGAAGCTTTCTTT
d_call: NA; clone_size: NA; v_call: TRBV7-3; j_call: TRBJ2-1; cdr3_aa: CASSYDATGVNEQFF; cdr3_nt: TGTGCCAGCAGCTATGACGCTACGGGAGTCAATGAGCAGTTCTTC
d_call: NA; clone_size: NA; v_call: TRBV7-2; j_call: TRBJ2-7; cdr3_aa: CASSLSSYEQYF; cdr3_nt: TGTGCCAGCAGTCTTAGCTCCTACGAGCAGTACTTC
d_call: NA; clone_size: few; v_call: TRBV4-2; j_call: TRBJ1-5; cdr3_aa: CASSQDEVNQPQHF; cdr3_nt: TGTGCCAGCAGCCAAGATGAGGTTAATCAGCCCCAGCATTTT
d_call: NA; clone_size: NA; v_call: TRBV13; j_call: TRBJ2-1; cdr3_aa: CASSLVKSGYSSYNEQFF; cdr3_nt: TGTGCCAGCAGCTTAGTTAAAAGCGGTTACAGCTCCTACAATGAGCAGTTCTTC
d_call: NA; clone_size: NA; v_call: TRBV4-1; j_call: TRBJ1-2; cdr3_aa: CASSQERRMGGYTF; cdr3_nt: TGCGCCAGCAGCCAAGAAAGGAGGATGGGTGGCTACACCTTC
d_call: NA; clone_size: NA; v_call: TRBV9; j_call: TRBJ1-4; cdr3_aa: CASSVLGANNEKLFF; cdr3_nt: TGTGCCAGCAGCGTACTGGGGGCCAATAATGAAAAACTGTTTTTT
d_call: NA; clone_size: NA; v_call: TRBV4-1; j_call: TRBJ1-5; cdr3_aa: CASSQEMTDYSNQPQHF; cdr3_nt: TGCGCCAGCAGCCAAGAGATGACGGACTATAGCAATCAGCCCCAGCATTTT
d_call: NA; clone_size: NA; v_call: TRBV2; j_call: TRBJ1-6; cdr3_aa: CASSEEGLDFSPLHF; cdr3_nt: TGTGCCAGCAGTGAGGAGGGGTTGGATTTCTCACCCCTCCACTTT
d_call: NA; clone_size: NA; v_call: TRBV6-5; j_call: TRBJ1-2; cdr3_aa: CASSYSPLSQGYTF; cdr3_nt: TGTGCCAGCAGTTACTCCCCCTTATCTCAGGGCTACACCTTC
d_call: TRBD1; clone_size: NA; v_call: TRBV3-1/TRBV3-2; j_call: TRBJ1-3; cdr3_aa: CASSLFGTVSGNTIYF; cdr3_nt: TGTGCCAGCAGCCTATTTGGGACAGTCTCTGGAAACACCATATATTTT
d_call: TRBD2; clone_size: NA; v_call: TRBV27; j_call: TRBJ2-1; cdr3_aa: CASRPRLAGYNEQFF; cdr3_nt: TGTGCCAGCAGACCCCGGCTAGCGGGGTATAATGAGCAGTTCTTC
d_call: TRBD1; clone_size: NA; v_call: TRBV7-2; j_call: TRBJ1-6; cdr3_aa: CASSPKGGSSNSPLHF; cdr3_nt: TGTGCCAGCAGCCCGAAAGGGGGCTCAAGTAATTCACCCCTCCACTTT
d_call: TRBD1; clone_size: NA; v_call: TRBV10-3; j_call: TRBJ1-4; cdr3_aa: CAISEGTGGRGATNEKLFF; cdr3_nt: TGTGCCATCAGTGAGGGGACAGGGGGCCGGGGGGCCACTAATGAAAAACTGTTTTTT
d_call: TRBD2; clone_size: NA; v_call: TRBV7-6; j_call: TRBJ2-1; cdr3_aa: CASSSGLAGRYNEQFF; cdr3_nt: TGTGCCAGCAGCTCGGGACTAGCTGGCCGGTACAATGAGCAGTTCTTC
d_call: NA; clone_size: NA; v_call: TRBV5-1; j_call: TRBJ2-1; cdr3_aa: CASKRGANNEQFF; cdr3_nt: TGCGCCAGCAAGCGCGGGGCCAACAATGAGCAGTTCTTC
d_call: NA; clone_size: NA; v_call: TRBV15; j_call: TRBJ2-1; cdr3_aa: CATDGGNYNEQFF; cdr3_nt: TGTGCCACCGATGGGGGGAATTACAATGAGCAGTTCTTC
d_call: NA; clone_size: once; v_call: TRBV9; j_call: TRBJ2-1; cdr3_aa: CASSSRTYNEQFF; cdr3_nt: TGTGCCAGCAGCTCTCGTACCTACAATGAGCAGTTCTTC